Below, 21 T cell receptor beta chains from the same sample are listed, as sequenced in a study of PD-L1 blockade in urothelial cancer. Time point: pretreatment peripheral blood. Assay used: immunoSEQ multiplex PCR; TCRdb lists only in-frame clones, some missing. The sample shows roughly 90,000 clones, roughly nine tenths of them seen only once. The input for sequencing was PBMCs, taken around atezolizumab (anti-PD-L1) treatment. The receptors were sampled from a woman at least 80 years old with urothelial cancer.

Worth noting for this clone: Just one base apart from a much larger clone, this may be a read error. V is TRBV2 and J is TRBJ1-1; TRBD1 might be the D (5 bases). V lost 5 bases and J 4 bases, leaving 8 bases between the germline ends. This CDR3 is 12 amino acids long. Germline CDR1 SNHLY, CDR2 FYNNEI. CDR3 region: CASSSGFTEAFF. For the CDR3, the DNA is TGTGCCAGCAGTTCAGGGTTCACTGAAGCTTTCTTT.

This chain uses TRBV28 with TRBJ1-2; D ambiguous. The V end lost 3 bases, the J end lost 4 bases, and 6 bases lay between the germline ends. Germline CDR1 MDHEN, CDR2 SYDVKM. The CDR3 totals 12 residues. The CDR3 region is CASSFGGYGYTF. The DNA for the CDR3 is TGTGCCAGCAGTTTTGGAGGCTATGGCTACACCTTC.

V and J are TRBV21-1 and TRBJ1-2; TRBD1 is taken as the D call from the table, unchecked against the DNA. TRBV21-1 is an annotated pseudogene. CDR3 length equals 14 residues. CDR3 residues: CASSRDRAGNGYTF. Here the CDR3 DNA reads TGTGCCAGCAGCAGGGACAGGGCAGGAAACGGCTACACCTTC.

This chain connects TRBV19 to TRBJ1-3, with D uncertain. Trimming stripped 6 bases from V and 0 bases from J, with 12 bases between. The CDR3 runs to 15 residues. From germline, CDR1 is LNHDA and CDR2 SQIVND (reference sequence). The CDR3 is CASRASGYSGNTIYF. CDR3 in DNA: TGTGCCAGTAGGGCCAGCGGTTACTCTGGAAACACCATATATTTT.

V usage is TRBV14 and J usage is TRBJ2-7, with 8 bases fitting TRBD1. The CDR3 length is 15 residues. The germline V gene encodes CDR1 SGHDN and CDR2 FVKESK. Trimming cost V 4 bases and J 0 bases; bases outside gene matches: 5. The CDR3 DNA follows: TGTGCCAGCAGCCTTCTCAGGGGGCTCTCCTACGAGCAGTACTTC. Translation: CASSLLRGLSYEQYF.

The chain carries TRBV6-4 and TRBJ2-1; 10 nucleotides line up with TRBD2. Germline CDR1 reads MRHNA; CDR2 reads SNTAGT. V lost 11 bases and J lost 0; bases outside the gene matches: 13. CDR3 length: 17 residues. The CDR3 here is CAARGLAYRYSYNEQFF. The CDR3 coding sequence is TGTGCCGCCCGGGGACTAGCGTACCGCTACTCCTACAATGAGCAGTTCTTC.

The chain employs TRBV27 and TRBJ2-6; maybe TRBD1 (6 bases). Deletions cut 2 bases from V and 4 bases from J, with 18 bases between. The germline V gene encodes CDR1 MNHEY and CDR2 SMNVEV (reference sequence). CDR3 length equals 18 residues. The CDR3 reads CASSLRGTPSSGANVLTF. As DNA, the CDR3 is TGTGCCAGCAGTTTACGAGGGACACCGTCTTCCGGGGCCAACGTCCTGACTTTC.

The gene calls are TRBV11-2 and TRBJ1-2; 11 bases agree with TRBD1. The CDR3 covers 16 residues. J gave up 5 bases and V 3 bases, and 8 bases lay outside the gene matches. Germline V gene data show CDR1 as SGHAT and CDR2 as FQNNGV. The CDR3 DNA reads TGTGCCAGCAGCTTTGGACAGGGGGCAGGTGGATATGGCTACACCTTC. Its protein product is CASSFGQGAGGYGYTF.

J is TRBJ2-3 and V is TRBV9; D gene unclear. The V end lost 5 bases, the J end lost 6 bases, and 13 bases lay between the germline ends. This CDR3 region has 13 residues. Germline values: CDR1 SGDLS, CDR2 YYNGEE. CDR3 in DNA: TGTGCCAGCAGTCTCGGATCGGAGGATACGCAGTATTTT. This codes for CASSLGSEDTQYF.

This chain connects TRBV6-1 to TRBJ2-1; a weak D match, TRBD2 (5 bases). Germline V gene lookup returns CDR1 MNHNS and CDR2 SASEGT. Trimming removed 7 bases from V and 1 base from J, with 8 bases in between. The CDR3 spans 13 residues. The CDR3: CASTRGSYNEQFF. As DNA, the CDR3 is TGTGCCAGCACTAGAGGGTCCTACAATGAGCAGTTCTTC.

J is TRBJ2-1 and V is TRBV11-3, with D possibly TRBD2 on 5 matching bases. Germline V gene sequence: CDR1 SGHNT, CDR2 YENEEA. CDR3 length: 12 amino acids. V lost 5 bases and J 8 bases, leaving 10 bases between the germline ends. CDR3 residues: CASSQVGDEQFF. DNA of the CDR3: TGTGCCAGCAGCCAAGTCGGGGATGAGCAGTTCTTC.

This chain joins TRBV28 and TRBJ2-7; no firm D call. CDR3 length equals 13 residues. The V end lost 4 bases, the J end lost 6 bases, and 13 bases lay between the germline ends. Germline CDR1 reads MDHEN; CDR2 reads SYDVKM. CDR3 sequence: CASSSARRGEQYF. The CDR3 region has the DNA TGTGCCAGCAGTTCCGCTAGGCGCGGCGAGCAGTACTTC.

This clone was seen more than once but under ten times. The rearrangement uses TRBV7-9 and TRBJ2-1; the match to TRBD1 covers 9 bases. CDR1 and CDR2 from the germline V gene are SEHNR and FQNEAQ (reference sequence). This CDR3 contains 19 residues. J was trimmed by 7 bases and V by 4 bases; bases with no gene match: 20. The CDR3, as DNA: TGTGCCAGCAGCTCGTTACGGACACCGGGACAGGGTATGTCGAATGAGCAGTTCTTC. It specifies CASSSLRTPGQGMSNEQFF.

The CDR3 here is CASSDLMGQLTLYEQYF. The CDR3 DNA is TGTGCCAGCAGTGATCTTATGGGACAGCTTACACTCTACGAGCAGTACTTC. The chain employs TRBV6-1 and TRBJ2-7; 7 nucleotides match TRBD1. The germline V gene has CDR1 MNHNS and CDR2 SASEGT. J lost 3 bases, V lost 3 bases, and 14 bases had no gene match. This CDR3 is built from 17 residues.

In DNA, the CDR3 is TGTGCCAGCAGTTTAGGGGGACAGTCCGGAGAATGGCCCCAGCATTTT. Translating gives CASSLGGQSGEWPQHF. The chain couples TRBV28 to TRBJ1-5, with TRBD1 matching 7 bases. Trimming took 2 bases from V and 9 from J; bases not matched to a gene: 13. CDR1 MDHEN and CDR2 SYDVKM come from the germline V gene. The CDR3 is 16 amino acids.

A single count supports this clone. The chain carries TRBV27 and TRBJ2-1, with 12 bases fitting TRBD2. The germline CDR1 and CDR2 sequences are MNHEY and SMNVEV (reference sequence). There are 16 residues in the CDR3. With V trimmed by 1 base and J by 10 bases, 8 bases remained unmatched. The DNA of the CDR3 is TGTGCCAGCAGTTTATACCCGACTAGCGGGAGTTTAGAGCAGTTCTTC. Its translation is CASSLYPTSGSLEQFF.

Only a few counts were recorded for this clone. The V gene is TRBV30, the J gene TRBJ2-1; D might be TRBD2 (5 bases). Germline V CDR1 and CDR2: GTSNPN, SVGIG (reference sequence). The CDR3 length is 15 residues. Trimming shortened V by 1 base and J by 4 bases, and 14 bases separated the two germline ends. CDR3 coding DNA: TGTGCCTGGAGTGCGGAACTAGTAGTATACAATGAGCAGTTCTTC. It encodes CAWSAELVVYNEQFF.

This rearrangement joins TRBV7-8 to TRBJ1-2, with D hard to call. The V and J ends lost 8 bases and 3 bases respectively, with 28 bases between them. Looked up from germline, CDR1 is SGHVS and CDR2 is FQNEAQ. This CDR3 is built from 18 residues. The CDR3: CASAYDRFSTSSDYGYTF. The CDR3 DNA reads TGTGCCAGCGCTTACGATCGTTTTAGCACATCCTCGGACTATGGCTACACCTTC. The full variable domain, its missing parts supplied by reference TRBV7-8 and TRBJ1-2, is GAGVSQSPRYKVAKRGQDVALRCDPISGHVSLFWYQQALGQGPEFLTYFQNEAQLDKSGLPSDRFFAERPEGSVSTLKIQRTQQEDSAVYLCASAYDRFSTSSDYGYTFGSGTRLTVV.

The rearrangement joins TRBV27 to TRBJ1-2; D is perhaps TRBD1 (6 bases). CDR3 length equals 13 residues. Germline-derived CDR1 and CDR2 are MNHEY and SMNVEV (reference sequence). V was clipped by 1 base and J by 7 bases, with 10 bases between them. CDR3 in amino acids: CASSLYRAGGYTF. CDR3 sequence (DNA): TGTGCCAGCAGTTTATACAGGGCGGGTGGCTACACCTTC.

This clone has more than one count but fewer than ten. The chain joins TRBV10-3 to TRBJ2-2; D remains unclear. Germline assignment: CDR1 ENHRY and CDR2 SYGVKD. This CDR3 is 16 amino acids long. The V and J ends lost 2 bases and 1 base respectively, with 11 bases between them. The DNA for the CDR3 is TGTGCCATCAGTGAGCCATTTGCTAGGAACACCGGGGAGCTGTTTTTT. Translated, it gives CAISEPFARNTGELFF.

The V call is TRBV28, the J call TRBJ2-5; D unclear. V lost 7 bases and J lost 1, with 4 bases in between. This CDR3 contains 11 residues. Looked up from germline, CDR1 is MDHEN and CDR2 is SYDVKM. The CDR3 DNA reads TGTGCCAGCACCCGCCAAGAGACCCAGTACTTC. Protein: CASTRQETQYF.